This T cell receptor (beta chain) was sequenced during a study of T cells in Graves' hyperthyroidism and ophthalmopathy. Per the germline V gene, CDR1 is SNHLY and CDR2 is FYNNEI. The CDR3 has 15 residues. With 8 bases clipped from V and 1 base from J, the junction kept 10 bases outside the gene matches. RNA transcripts were the template for amplifying TCR beta CDR3 regions. First-round RT-PCR of the TCR CDR3 relied on the HTBI primer set. TCRdb recomputed calls from the multiplex PCR reads with MiXCR, one row per CDR3 protein. The data show roughly 510,000 distinct CDR3 sequences, over 45% seen once.

The sample was peripheral blood or thyroid tissue (not recorded which). The chain uses TRBV2 and TRBJ1-1; 7 bases are a match to TRBD1. This receptor was taken from an adult woman with Graves' disease, either hyperthyroidism or ophthalmopathy (not recorded which). In nucleotides, the CDR3 is TGTGCCAGCGAGGAGACAGGGTCCCCGAACACTGAAGCTTTCTTT. It translates to CASEETGSPNTEAFF.